The T cell receptor beta chain under discussion was sequenced for a study of T cell repertoires in cytomegalovirus infection. Study-wide findings and caveats: What dominated the ex vivo response were HLA-C-restricted CMV-specific TCR beta clonotypes.

MiXCR was run by TCRdb on the reads, yielding one entry per CDR3 protein. The table includes about 210,000 distinct CDR3 sequences, around 6.2% detected once. V lost 2 bases, J lost 4 bases, and 9 bases lay in between. The V gene's germline CDR1 is DFQATT and CDR2 SNEGSKA (reference sequence). This CDR3 is built from 13 residues. In this sample, this clonotype turned up many times. The antigen is not known. Sequencing was performed on PBMCs. The receptor comes from a human donor in good health (CMV status not recorded). Some clones in this sample may be carry-over from other donors' samples. The V call is TRBV20-1, the J call TRBJ1-5; D is uncertain. The CDR3 sequence: CSARTTANQPQHF. The CDR3 DNA reads as TGCAGTGCTAGAACGACGGCGAATCAGCCCCAGCATTTT.